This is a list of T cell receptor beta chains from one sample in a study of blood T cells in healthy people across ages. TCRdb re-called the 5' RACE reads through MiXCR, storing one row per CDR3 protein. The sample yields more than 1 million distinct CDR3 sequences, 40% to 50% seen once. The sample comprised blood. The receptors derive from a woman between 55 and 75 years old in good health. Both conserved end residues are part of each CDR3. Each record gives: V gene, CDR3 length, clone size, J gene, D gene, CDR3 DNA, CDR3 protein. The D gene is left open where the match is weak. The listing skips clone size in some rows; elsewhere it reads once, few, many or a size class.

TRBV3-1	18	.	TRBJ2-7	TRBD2	TGTGCCAGCAGCCACGGGGCGGGAGGAGCTAGCTCCTACAATGAGCAGTACTTC	CASSHGAGGASSYNEQYF
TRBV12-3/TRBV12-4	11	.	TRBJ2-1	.	TGTGCCAGCAGTTTAAGGTGGGGGCAGTTCTTC	CASSLRWGQFF
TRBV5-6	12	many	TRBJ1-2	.	TGTGCCAGCAGCTTATTTGGCTATGGCTACACCTTC	CASSLFGYGYTF
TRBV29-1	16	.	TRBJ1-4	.	TGCAGCGTTGCCCCCCGCCGTACAGGGCTGGGGGAAAAACTGTTTTTT	CSVAPRRTGLGEKLFF
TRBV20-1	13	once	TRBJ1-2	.	TGCAGTGCTAGTTCCGGGGGCTACTATGGCTACACCTTC	CSASSGGYYGYTF
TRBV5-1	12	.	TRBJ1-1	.	TGCGCCAGCAGCTCACCGGGCCCCGAAGCTTTCTTT	CASSSPGPEAFF
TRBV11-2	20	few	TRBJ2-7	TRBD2	TGTGCCAGCAGCTTACTACTCCAGGGACTAGCGGGAGGCCCAACCTACGAGCAGTACTTC	CASSLLLQGLAGGPTYEQYF
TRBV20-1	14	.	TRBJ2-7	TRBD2	TGCAGTGCTAGAGATAGCGGGAGTGTAAACGAGCAGTACTTC	CSARDSGSVNEQYF
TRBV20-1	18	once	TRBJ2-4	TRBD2	TGCAGTGCTAGGTCGGGACTAGCGGTAACTCTAGCCAAAAGCATTCAGTACTTC	CSARSGLAVTLAKSIQYF
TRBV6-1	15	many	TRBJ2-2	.	TGTGCCAGCAGAGGGGCCCGAGGGGACACCGGGGAGCTGTTTTTT	CASRGARGDTGELFF
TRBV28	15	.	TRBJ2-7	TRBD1	TGTGCCAGCAGTGTACCGGGACAGGGATCTCACGAGCAGTACTTC	CASSVPGQGSHEQYF
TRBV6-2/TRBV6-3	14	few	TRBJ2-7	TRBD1	TGTGCCAGCAGTTACGAGGGACAGGCGTACGAGCAGTACTTC	CASSYEGQAYEQYF
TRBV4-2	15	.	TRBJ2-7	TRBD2	TGTGCCAGCAGCCAGAGTAGCGGGATTGGGTACGAGCAGTACTTC	CASSQSSGIGYEQYF